Below are 11 T cell receptor beta chains sequenced from a single sample in a study of blood T cell repertoires in COVID-19. The data were produced by immunoSEQ multiplex PCR, yet TCRdb's version contains in-frame clones alone and is incomplete. The data hold some 320,000 clones, with 85% observed a single time. Sequences were obtained from peripheral blood. The receptors shown here come from a human donor in a cohort sampled during active COVID-19.

The chain couples TRBV25-1 to TRBJ1-4; TRBD1 matches 10 bases. The CDR3 has 15 residues. Unmatched junction bases numbered 5, after V lost 5 bases and J lost 5 bases. CDR1 MGHDK and CDR2 SYGVNS come from the germline V gene. The CDR3 sequence is CASSKPGQGNEKLFF. Here the CDR3 DNA reads TGTGCCAGCAGTAAACCGGGACAGGGGAATGAAAAACTGTTTTTT. Variable domain in full (rest from reference TRBV25-1 and TRBJ1-4): EADIYQTPRYLVIGTGKKITLECSQTMGHDKMYWYQQDPGMELHLIHYSYGVNSTEKGDLSSESTVSRIRTEHFPLTLESARPSHTSQYLCASSKPGQGNEKLFFGSGTQLSVL.

V and J are TRBV11-2 and TRBJ1-2; a possible D gene is TRBD1 (6 bases). CDR3 size: 14 residues. Germline V gives CDR1 SGHAT, CDR2 FQNNGV. Trimming took 0 bases from V and 7 from J, leaving 12 bases between them. The DNA for the CDR3 is TGTGCCAGCAGCTTAGAACAGGGCGGTAGTGGCTACACCTTC. Translated: CASSLEQGGSGYTF.

The rearrangement uses TRBV3-1 (or the pseudogene TRBV3-2) and TRBJ2-2; TRBD2 matches at 8 bases. With V trimmed by 4 bases and J by 4 bases, 8 bases remained unmatched. Germline CDR1 is LGHDT and CDR2 is YNNKEL (reference sequence). CDR3 length: 16 amino acids. The CDR3 DNA reads as TGTGCCAGCAGCCCGACTAGCGACACTTTCACCGGGGAGCTGTTTTTT. It specifies CASSPTSDTFTGELFF.

This CDR3 reads CASSYSQQSYEQYF. In nucleotides, the CDR3 is TGTGCCAGCAGTTATTCACAACAGTCCTACGAGCAGTACTTC. V usage is TRBV6-5 and J usage is TRBJ2-7; no definite D call. The CDR3 runs 14 residues. Trimming removed 3 bases from V and 1 base from J, with 10 bases in between. Germline-derived CDR1 and CDR2 are MNHEY and SVGAGI.

This sequence joins TRBV12-3 or TRBV12-4 and TRBJ2-3; D is unresolved. With 4 bases removed from V and 3 bases from J, the gap between germline ends came to 8 bases. CDR3 size: 13 residues. DNA of the CDR3: TGTGCCAGCAGTTCACCTAATACAGATACGCAGTATTTT. Amino acid sequence: CASSSPNTDTQYF.

The genes are TRBV14 and TRBJ1-3; 7 nucleotides match TRBD1. The germline CDR1 and CDR2 sequences are SGHDN and FVKESK. V shed 2 bases, J shed 0 bases, and the junction held 7 bases outside the gene matches. CDR3 size: 17 residues. CDR3 in amino acids: CASSQNRQGISGNTIYF. The DNA of the CDR3 is TGTGCCAGCAGCCAAAACCGACAGGGAATCTCTGGAAACACCATATATTTT.

V and J are TRBV28 and TRBJ2-2, with TRBD1 identical over 9 bases. V trimming: 5 bases; J trimming: 7 bases; junction bases outside the gene matches: 8. Germline CDR1 MDHEN, CDR2 SYDVKM. The CDR3 covers 15 residues. CDR3 nucleotide sequence: TGTGCCAGCAGTCCGATGCCGACAGGGGGCGGGGAGCTGTTTTTT. Translating gives CASSPMPTGGGELFF. Combining the CDR3 with reference TRBV28 and TRBJ2-2 gives the whole variable domain DVKVTQSSRYLVKRTGEKVFLECVQDMDHENMFWYRQDPGLGLRLIYFSYDVKMKEKGDIPEGYSVSREKKERFSLILESASTNQTSMYLCASSPMPTGGGELFFGEGSRLTVL.

The chain carries TRBV2 and TRBJ2-7, with a tentative D call TRBD1 (5 bases). CDR1 and CDR2 from the germline V gene are SNHLY and FYNNEI. This CDR3 has 16 amino acids. V lost 0 bases, J lost 2 bases, and 14 bases lay in between. The DNA for the CDR3 is TGTGCCAGCAGTGAAGCGCAACCAGGGCGACCCTACGAGCAGTACTTC. Translation gives CASSEAQPGRPYEQYF.

J is TRBJ2-2 and V is TRBV29-1, with D hard to call. The germline V gene has CDR1 SQVTM and CDR2 ANQGSEA. V lost 2 bases and J lost 5, with 6 bases in between. The CDR3 has 12 residues. The CDR3 DNA reads TGCAGCGTTGAATCGGTTACCGGGGAGCTGTTTTTT. This translates into CSVESVTGELFF.

V usage is TRBV11-2 and J usage is TRBJ1-1; 8 positions agree with TRBD1. The V gene end was trimmed by 3 bases and the J gene end by 1 base; junction bases not matched to a gene: 1. This CDR3 spans 14 amino acids. CDR1 is SGHAT, CDR2 FQNNGV, per germline. This CDR3 reads CASSFGTGNTEAFF. CDR3 bases: TGTGCCAGCAGCTTCGGGACAGGGAACACTGAAGCTTTCTTT.

CDR3 sequence (DNA): TGTGCCAGCAGCTTACAGGACTACGAGCAGTACTTC. Residues: CASSLQDYEQYF. The chain joins TRBV5-4 to TRBJ2-7; TRBD1 is a possible D gene (5 bases). The CDR3 length is 12 residues. Germline V gene sequence: CDR1 SGHNT, CDR2 YYREEE (reference sequence). V gave up 2 bases and J gave up 3 bases, with 6 bases separating them.